Shown below are 28 T cell receptor beta chains from a single sample sequenced in a study of shared clonotypes between healthy human individuals. Profiled with immunoSEQ multiplex PCR; TCRdb holds only in-frame clones, not every one. Of 2,500,000 or so clones listed, roughly 93% are singletons. The sample taken for sequencing was naive CD4+ T cells from PBMCs. Subset defined: CD45RA+ positively selected. The receptors come from a man between 18 and 35 years old in good health. Some clones in this sample may be carry-over from other donors' samples.

This clone was observed once. The V call is TRBV4-1, the J call TRBJ1-5, with a weak D call TRBD1 (5 bases). The CDR3 runs 14 residues. Germline-derived CDR1 and CDR2 are MGHRA and YSYEKL. V lost 3 bases and J lost 7, with 13 bases in between. The CDR3: CASSQSGSGQPQHF. The CDR3 DNA reads TGCGCCAGCAGCCAGTCAGGGTCGGGGCAGCCCCAGCATTTT.

The chain employs TRBV29-1 and TRBJ1-3; no reliable D call. CDR1 and CDR2 (germline): SQVTM, ANQGSEA. This CDR3 spans 14 amino acids. Trimming took off 4 bases at V and 0 bases at J, with 10 bases between the two ends. CDR3 protein: CSVVGQSSGNTIYF. In DNA, the CDR3 is TGCAGCGTTGTAGGCCAATCCTCTGGAAACACCATATATTTT. The variable domain in full, with the rest retrieved from reference TRBV29-1 and TRBJ1-3, is SAVISQKPSRDICQRGTSLTIQCQVDSQVTMMFWYRQQPGQSLTLIATANQGSEATYESGFVIDKFPISRPNLTFSTLTVSNMSPEDSSIYLCSVVGQSSGNTIYFGEGSWLTVV.

This sequence joins TRBV7-3 and TRBJ2-3; tentative D call: TRBD2 (6 bases). The CDR3 has 14 residues. The germline CDR1 and CDR2 sequences are SGHTA and FQGTGA. V lost 6 bases and J 0 bases, leaving 10 bases between the germline ends. CDR3 residues: CASREGPSTDTQYF. CDR3 bases: TGTGCCAGCAGGGAGGGACCTAGCACAGATACGCAGTATTTT.

V is TRBV28 and J is TRBJ2-7; no definite D call. Between the trimmed V and J ends, which lost 7 bases and 4 bases, there was a span of 8 bases. This CDR3 comprises 11 residues. Germline CDR1 MDHEN, CDR2 SYDVKM. In DNA form, the CDR3 reads TGTGCCAGCACAATGGGGTACGAGCAGTACTTC. It encodes CASTMGYEQYF. Variable domain in full (rest from reference TRBV28 and TRBJ2-7): DVKVTQSSRYLVKRTGEKVFLECVQDMDHENMFWYRQDPGLGLRLIYFSYDVKMKEKGDIPEGYSVSREKKERFSLILESASTNQTSMYLCASTMGYEQYFGPGTRLTVT.

The chain links TRBV7-2 to TRBJ2-5; no clear D. The CDR3 extends over 15 amino acids. Trimming removed 3 bases at V and 7 bases at J, with 18 bases between. The germline CDR1 and CDR2 sequences are SGHTA and FQGNSA. In DNA, the CDR3 is TGTGCCAGCAGCTTTGCTGGCGGTACCGTGGGGACCCAGTACTTC. This translates into CASSFAGGTVGTQYF. The complete variable domain, with remaining parts taken from reference TRBV7-2 and TRBJ2-5, reads GAGVSQSPSNKVTEKGKDVELRCDPISGHTALYWYRQSLGQGLEFLIYFQGNSAPDKSGLPSDRFSAERTGGSVSTLTIQRTQQEDSAVYLCASSFAGGTVGTQYFGPGTRLLVL.

The gene calls are TRBV28 and TRBJ2-1; no definite D call. Trimming removed 2 bases from V and 0 bases from J, with 11 bases in between. From germline, CDR1 is MDHEN and CDR2 SYDVKM. This CDR3 region has 16 residues. The CDR3 sequence: CASSLADRRSYNEQFF. The CDR3 coding sequence is TGTGCCAGCAGTTTAGCGGACCGTCGCTCCTACAATGAGCAGTTCTTC.

This clone was seen a few times. At one end the junction does not follow the germline gene, possibly because of a read error. V is TRBV7-9 and J is TRBJ1-2; D gene uncertain. CDR3 length equals 15 residues. Germline V gene lookup returns CDR1 SEHNR and CDR2 FQNEAQ (reference sequence). In nucleotides, the CDR3 is TGTGCCAGCAACTTAGGAGACCCGTCGGGCTATGGCTACACCTTC. Protein: CASNLGDPSGYGYTF.

This clone occurred once. Other nucleotide sequences in the sample specify the same CDR3. The genes are TRBV6-5 and TRBJ1-2; the D gene is possibly TRBD1 (6 bases). Germline V gene sequence: CDR1 MNHEY, CDR2 SVGAGI. The CDR3 consists of 14 residues. Between the trimmed V and J ends, which lost 0 bases and 1 base, there was a span of 6 bases. The CDR3 is CASSYSQGNYGYTF. The DNA for the CDR3 is TGTGCCAGCAGTTACTCACAGGGTAACTATGGCTACACCTTC.

The rearrangement joins TRBV19 to TRBJ2-7, with TRBD1 identical over 7 bases. This CDR3 contains 13 residues. Germline CDR1 reads LNHDA; CDR2 reads SQIVND (reference sequence). V dropped 8 bases and J dropped 0; count of bases not matched to a gene: 4. The CDR3 DNA sequence: TGTGCCAGTCAGGGACAGTTCTCCTACGAGCAGTACTTC. Translation gives CASQGQFSYEQYF.

The chain employs TRBV6-6 and TRBJ2-2; the match to TRBD1 covers 9 bases. V was clipped by 6 bases and J by 4 bases; unmatched bases: 6. CDR1 MNHNY and CDR2 SVGAGI come from the germline V gene (reference sequence). This CDR3 is 15 amino acids long. CDR3 sequence reads: CASRNRGLSTGELFF. The CDR3 bases are TGTGCCAGCAGGAACAGGGGGCTTAGCACCGGGGAGCTGTTTTTT.

Comment on this clone: This specimen includes other DNA sequences encoding the same CDR3. The chain employs TRBV7-9 and TRBJ2-1; D not certain. With 1 base removed from V and 2 bases from J, the gap between germline ends came to 6 bases. The germline gives CDR1 SEHNR, CDR2 FQNEAQ (reference sequence). This CDR3 contains 14 residues. The CDR3 protein is CASSLGAAYNEQFF. CDR3 nucleotide sequence: TGTGCCAGCAGCTTAGGGGCGGCCTACAATGAGCAGTTCTTC.

The chain joins TRBV18 to TRBJ1-2, with D hard to call. This CDR3 is 14 amino acids long. The germline V and J ends were trimmed by 0 bases and 3 bases, with 8 bases remaining between them. The V gene's germline CDR1 is KGHSH and CDR2 LQKENI. The CDR3 loop is CASSPPERYYGYTF. Here the CDR3 DNA reads TGTGCCAGCTCACCACCGGAGAGATACTATGGCTACACCTTC. The full variable domain, its missing parts supplied by reference TRBV18 and TRBJ1-2, is NAGVMQNPRHLVRRRGQEARLRCSPMKGHSHVYWYRQLPEEGLKFMVYLQKENIIDESGMPKERFSAEFPKEGPSILRIQQVVRGDSAAYFCASSPPERYYGYTFGSGTRLTVV.

The chain combines TRBV2 with TRBJ1-2; perhaps TRBD1 as D (5 bases). The CDR3 contains 14 residues. Trimming cost V 1 base and J 8 bases, with 14 bases left between them. The V gene's germline CDR1 is SNHLY and CDR2 FYNNEI. This CDR3 reads CASSEVGRAQGYTF. The CDR3 region has the DNA TGTGCCAGCAGTGAAGTCGGCAGGGCCCAGGGCTACACCTTC.

The J gene is TRBJ2-5, the V gene TRBV5-1, with 9 bases lining up with TRBD1. CDR1 is SGHRS, CDR2 YFSETQ, per germline. Trimming took 0 bases from V and 2 from J; bases not matched to a gene: 5. This CDR3 has 16 residues. DNA for the CDR3: TGCGCCAGCAGCTTGGGAGGACAGGGGCCGCAAGAGACCCAGTACTTC. This codes for CASSLGGQGPQETQYF.

The chain couples TRBV6-6 to TRBJ1-1, with D hard to call. The length of the CDR3 is 11 residues. Germline loops: CDR1 MNHNY, CDR2 SVGAGI (reference sequence). V was cut by 7 bases and J by 1 base, with 4 bases left in between. This CDR3 reads CASKGNTEAFF. CDR3 bases: TGTGCCAGCAAGGGGAACACTGAAGCTTTCTTT.

The chain recombines TRBV28 with TRBJ2-3; no clear D gene. With 6 bases removed from V and 6 bases from J, the gap between germline ends came to 7 bases. Germline V gives CDR1 MDHEN, CDR2 SYDVKM. This CDR3 comprises 11 residues. Here the CDR3 reads CASRDADTQYF. The CDR3, as DNA: TGTGCCAGCAGGGATGCCGATACGCAGTATTTT.

The J gene is TRBJ1-1, the V gene TRBV11-2, with TRBD1 matching over 10 bases. The CDR3 length is 15 residues. Trimming at V came to 5 bases and at J to 1 base, leaving 4 bases not matched to a gene. Germline V gene data show CDR1 as SGHAT and CDR2 as FQNNGV. The CDR3 spells CASSARTGGNTEAFF. DNA of the CDR3: TGTGCCAGCAGCGCCCGGACAGGGGGGAACACTGAAGCTTTCTTT.

This chain links TRBV18 with TRBJ1-2; D not certain. Germline loops: CDR1 KGHSH, CDR2 LQKENI. There are 13 residues in the CDR3. The V and J ends lost 8 bases and 4 bases respectively, with 14 bases between them. Written as DNA, the CDR3 is TGTGCCAGCCGTTCTCTGGATATCTATGGCTACACCTTC. It translates to CASRSLDIYGYTF.

This sequence joins TRBV2 and TRBJ1-1; perhaps TRBD1 as D (5 bases). The CDR3 length is 13 residues. Germline-derived CDR1 and CDR2 are SNHLY and FYNNEI. The V gene lost 8 bases and the J gene lost 1 base, with 11 bases spanning the gap. In DNA, the CDR3 is TGTGCCAGCGGGGACCGAGGGAACACTGAAGCTTTCTTT. Residues: CASGDRGNTEAFF.

The rearrangement links TRBV7-9 to TRBJ1-2, with D uncertain. V dropped 7 bases and J dropped 2 bases, with 14 bases sitting between them. This CDR3 spans 14 amino acids. Germline loops: CDR1 SEHNR, CDR2 FQNEAQ (reference sequence). The CDR3 DNA sequence: TGTGCCAGCACCCGTGTTGGAGCCAACTATGGCTACACCTTC. Translation gives CASTRVGANYGYTF.

The rearrangement links TRBV7-2 to TRBJ2-1, with D possibly matching TRBD1 (6 bases). The CDR3 runs to 16 residues. Germline lookup yields CDR1 SGHTA and CDR2 FQGNSA. Trimming took off 1 base at V and 0 bases at J, with 10 bases between the two ends. CDR3 DNA: TGTGCCAGCAGCTTAGAGGGGGATTACTCCTACAATGAGCAGTTCTTC. Translation: CASSLEGDYSYNEQFF.

J is TRBJ1-4 and V is TRBV5-1; D call uncertain. The germline gives CDR1 SGHRS, CDR2 YFSETQ. The length of the CDR3 is 14 residues. Trimming removed 0 bases from V and 8 bases from J, with 11 bases in between. The CDR3, as DNA: TGCGCCAGCAGCTTGGATAGTTTGAAAGAAAAACTGTTTTTT. It yields the protein CASSLDSLKEKLFF.

The chain employs TRBV28 and TRBJ2-7, with 10 bases matching TRBD1. The trim removed 6 bases at V and 0 bases at J, leaving 5 bases unmatched. Germline CDR1 MDHEN, CDR2 SYDVKM. This CDR3 is built from 15 residues. CDR3 sequence reads: CASRIGTGVSYEQYF. The DNA of the CDR3 is TGTGCCAGCAGGATAGGGACAGGGGTCTCCTACGAGCAGTACTTC.

The gene calls are TRBV21-1 and TRBJ1-2. TRBV21-1 is classified as a pseudogene. The CDR3 contains 18 residues. CDR3 residues: CASSTVGRYGRVDYGYTF. The CDR3, as DNA: TGTGCCAGCAGCACCGTTGGACGTTATGGCCGTGTCGACTATGGCTACACCTTC.

V is TRBV5-1 and J is TRBJ1-2; D is undetermined. The CDR3 has 14 amino acids. Trimming pared 1 base from V and 8 bases from J, leaving 15 bases between. Germline assignment: CDR1 SGHRS and CDR2 YFSETQ. CDR3 nucleotides: TGCGCCAGCAGCTTGCGGTCGGATCTCGGGGGCTACACCTTC. Translating it yields CASSLRSDLGGYTF.

The sample holds a few counts of this clone. Within the sample, other DNA sequences also encode this same CDR3. The CDR3 loop reads CAWSGYNEQFF. For the CDR3, the DNA is TGTGCCTGGAGTGGCTACAATGAGCAGTTCTTC. This chain joins TRBV30 and TRBJ2-1; D is ambiguous. CDR1 GTSNPN and CDR2 SVGIG come from the germline V gene (reference sequence). There are 11 residues in the CDR3. Trimming pared 1 base from V and 3 bases from J, leaving 1 base between. Filled out from reference TRBV30 and TRBJ2-1, the complete variable domain reads SQTIHQWPATLVQPVGSPLSLECTVEGTSNPNLYWYRQAAGRGLQLLFYSVGIGQISSEVPQNLSASRPQDRQFILSSKKLLLSDSGFYLCAWSGYNEQFFGPGTRLTVL.

With respect to this clone: Other DNA sequences within the sample encode an identical CDR3. V usage is TRBV5-1 and J usage is TRBJ2-3; unclear D gene. The CDR3 loop spans 14 amino acids. The germline CDR1 and CDR2 sequences are SGHRS and YFSETQ. V was shortened by 4 bases and J by 3 bases, with 12 bases between the two germline ends. The CDR3 region has the DNA TGCGCCAGCAGCCTCCCCGAGAGTACAGATACGCAGTATTTT. Residues: CASSLPESTDTQYF.

This chain links TRBV7-2 with TRBJ1-2; D is uncertain. With 2 bases removed from V and 3 bases from J, the gap between germline ends came to 13 bases. Germline CDR1 reads SGHTA; CDR2 reads FQGNSA. CDR3 length: 15 amino acids. The CDR3 DNA follows: TGTGCCAGCAGCTTAATTTATCCAGCGGACTATGGCTACACCTTC. Amino acid sequence: CASSLIYPADYGYTF.